The clone carrying this T cell receptor (beta chain) was counted many times. The target antigen is unknown. The data belong to a study of T cells in Graves' hyperthyroidism and ophthalmopathy. Study results and limitations: Ophthalmopathy was predicted by the model a median of 6.5 months ahead of onset.

Stable hyperthyroidism: no ophthalmopathy progression over 18 months of follow-up. The CDR3 is 15 residues long. Germline-derived CDR1 and CDR2 are DFQATT and SNEGSKA (reference sequence). V dropped 0 bases and J dropped 5 bases, with 14 bases sitting between them. Amplified TCR beta CDR3 regions came from RNA transcripts. The HTBI primer set served for first-round RT-PCR of the TCR CDR3. TCRdb used MiXCR to reprocess the multiplex PCR reads, holding one entry per CDR3 protein. The sample records roughly 380,000 distinct CDR3 sequences, over 15% being singletons. This sequence was found in a woman in her late teens or twenties with Graves' hyperthyroidism. The chain recombines TRBV20-1 with TRBJ1-5; D perhaps matches TRBD1 (5 bases). Material for sequencing was blood. The CDR3 coding sequence is TGCAGTGCTAGAGATCGGGGGGACGACCATCAGCCCCAGCATTTT. Translation: CSARDRGDDHQPQHF.